This T cell receptor beta chain is from a study of vaccination effects on CD4 cells after COVID-19. Study observations and caveats: Of the vaccine-induced clones from healthy vaccinees, merely 1 of 255 recognized common cold coronaviruses as well.

As concerns this clone: Its cognate antigen is unknown.

The CDR3 has 15 residues. V lost 2 bases and J 3 bases, leaving 14 bases between the germline ends. Germline V lookup: CDR1 SGHTA, CDR2 FQGNSA. Expansion with viral peptide pools was applied to antigen-specific CD4+ T cells by the ViraFEST assay prior to sequencing. Following culture for ten to eleven days, CD4+ T cells were isolated. As their vaccination, participants received two doses of either BNT162b2 or mRNA-1273. Replacing half the medium with IL-2 medium was done on days 3 and 7. TCRdb's table, derived via immunoSEQ multiplex PCR, lists solely in-frame clones and lacks some. The sample has approximately 25,000 clones; about 70% are singletons.

The source was CD4+ T cells from PBMCs cultured with SARS-CoV-2 spike peptides, collected after COVID-19 vaccination. The clonotype comes from a human donor who received a COVID-19 vaccine. This chain uses TRBV7-2 with TRBJ2-7, with D perhaps matching TRBD2 (6 bases). This CDR3 is CASSLWGGLSYEQYF. CDR3 coding DNA: TGTGCCAGCAGCTTATGGGGAGGCCTAAGCTACGAGCAGTACTTC.